This T cell receptor (beta chain) was sequenced in a study of CD8 T cells in ankylosing spondylitis. General study findings and limits: Disease-linked clones reportedly concentrated significantly in matched ankylosing spondylitis synovial fluid.

TCRdb passed the 5' RACE reads through MiXCR, listing each CDR3 protein once. The sample contains 350,000 or so distinct CDR3 sequences, roughly 14% of which appear only once. This clonotype has more than one count but fewer than ten. What it recognizes is unknown. Unmatched junction bases numbered 8, after V lost 1 base and J lost 2 bases. From germline, CDR1 is MGHRA and CDR2 YSYEKL. The CDR3 contains 16 residues. The chain recombines TRBV4-1 with TRBJ2-7; TRBD2 agrees at 7 bases. Material for sequencing was blood, either unsorted or a sorted T cell fraction (not recorded which). This clonotype originated in a male donor with ankylosing spondylitis or in good health (not recorded which). Here the CDR3 DNA reads TGCGCCAGCAGCCAAGTAGGGATAGCGGGTACCTACGAGCAGTACTTC. Its protein is CASSQVGIAGTYEQYF.